The text below deals with one T cell receptor beta chain. TCRdb independently ran MiXCR on the 5' RACE reads; one entry per CDR3 protein. The table has tens of thousands of distinct CDR3 sequences, about 15% seen once; the top ten hold 3.9%. These data belong to a study of early T cells in non-severe SARS-CoV-2 infection. The V and J ends lost 0 bases and 5 bases, in that order; junction bases with no gene match: 5. Germline CDR1 LNHNV, CDR2 YYDKDF (reference sequence). The CDR3 runs 16 residues. This TCR was sampled from an adult who was a healthcare worker with PCR-confirmed SARS-CoV-2 infection or an uninfected control (not recorded which). The chain employs TRBV15 and TRBJ1-4, with TRBD1 matching over 8 bases. Source: whole blood, taken at baseline. The CDR3, as DNA: TGTGCCACCAGCAGAGATCCGGCAGGGGGCAATGAAAAACTGTTTTTT. Translated, it gives CATSRDPAGGNEKLFF.